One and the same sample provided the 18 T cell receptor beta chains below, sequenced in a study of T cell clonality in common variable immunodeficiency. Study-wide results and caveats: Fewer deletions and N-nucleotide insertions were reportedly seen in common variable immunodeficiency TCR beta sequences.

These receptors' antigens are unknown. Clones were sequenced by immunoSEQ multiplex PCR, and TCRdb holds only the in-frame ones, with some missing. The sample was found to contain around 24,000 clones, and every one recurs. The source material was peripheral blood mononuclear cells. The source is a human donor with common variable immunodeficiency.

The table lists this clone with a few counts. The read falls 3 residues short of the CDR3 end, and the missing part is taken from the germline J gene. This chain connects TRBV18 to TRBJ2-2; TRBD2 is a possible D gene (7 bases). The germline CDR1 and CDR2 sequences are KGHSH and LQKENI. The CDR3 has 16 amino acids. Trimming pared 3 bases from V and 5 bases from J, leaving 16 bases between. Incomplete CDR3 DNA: TGTGCCAGCTCACCGACAGGTCCCGGGGGGACCGGGGAG. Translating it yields CASSPTGPGGTGE. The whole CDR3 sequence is CASSPTGPGGTGELFF.

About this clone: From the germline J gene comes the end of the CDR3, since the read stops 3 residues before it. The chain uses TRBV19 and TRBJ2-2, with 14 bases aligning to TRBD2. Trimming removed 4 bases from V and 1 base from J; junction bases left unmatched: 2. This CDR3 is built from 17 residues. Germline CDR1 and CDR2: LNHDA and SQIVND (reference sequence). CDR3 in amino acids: CASSKGLAGENTGELFF. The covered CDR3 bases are TGTGCCAGTAGTAAGGGACTAGCGGGAGAGAACACCGGGGAG.

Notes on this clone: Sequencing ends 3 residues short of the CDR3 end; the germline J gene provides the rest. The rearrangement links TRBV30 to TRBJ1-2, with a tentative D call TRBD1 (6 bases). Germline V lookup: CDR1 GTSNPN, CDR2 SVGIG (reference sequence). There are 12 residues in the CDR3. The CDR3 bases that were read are TGTGCCTGGAGTAGAGGGGGTGGCGGC. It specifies CAWSRGGGG. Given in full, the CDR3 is CAWSRGGGGYTF.

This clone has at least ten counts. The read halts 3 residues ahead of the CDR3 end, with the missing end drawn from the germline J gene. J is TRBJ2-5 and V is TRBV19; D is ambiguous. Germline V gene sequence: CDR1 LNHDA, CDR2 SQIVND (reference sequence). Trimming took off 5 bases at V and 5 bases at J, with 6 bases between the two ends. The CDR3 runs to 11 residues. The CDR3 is CASSPGETQYF. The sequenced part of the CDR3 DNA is TGTGCCAGTAGTCCCGGGGAGACC.

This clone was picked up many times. This chain's CDR3 is CASSPLGETQYF. The part of the CDR3 DNA that was read is TGTGCCAGCTCACCGCTAGGAGAGACC. The chain joins TRBV18 to TRBJ2-5, with D uncertain. The read stops 3 residues short of the end of the CDR3; the missing end is completed from the germline J gene. Deletions cut 3 bases from V and 4 bases from J, with 6 bases between. This CDR3 comprises 12 residues. The germline V gene encodes CDR1 KGHSH and CDR2 LQKENI.

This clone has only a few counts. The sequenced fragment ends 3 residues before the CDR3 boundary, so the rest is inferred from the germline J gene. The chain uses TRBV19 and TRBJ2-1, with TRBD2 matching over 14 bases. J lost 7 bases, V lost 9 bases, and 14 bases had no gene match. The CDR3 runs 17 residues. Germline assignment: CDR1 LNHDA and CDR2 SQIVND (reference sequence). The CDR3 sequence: CASPPRGLAGVPNEQFF. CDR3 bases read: TGTGCCAGCCCCCCGCGGGGACTAGCGGGAGTCCCTAATGAG.

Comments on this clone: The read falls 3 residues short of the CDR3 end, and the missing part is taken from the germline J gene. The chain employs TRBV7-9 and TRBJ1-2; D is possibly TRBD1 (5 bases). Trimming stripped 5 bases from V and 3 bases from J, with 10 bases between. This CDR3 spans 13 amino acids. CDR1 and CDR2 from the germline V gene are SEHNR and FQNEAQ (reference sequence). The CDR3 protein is CASSHQTDYGYTF. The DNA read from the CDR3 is TGTGCCAGCAGCCACCAGACAGACTATGGC. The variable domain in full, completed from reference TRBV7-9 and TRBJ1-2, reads DTGVSQNPRHKITKRGQNVTFRCDPISEHNRLYWYRQTLGQGPEFLTYFQNEAQLEKSRLLSDRFSAERPKGSFSTLEIQRTEQGDSAMYLCASSHQTDYGYTFGSGTRLTVV.

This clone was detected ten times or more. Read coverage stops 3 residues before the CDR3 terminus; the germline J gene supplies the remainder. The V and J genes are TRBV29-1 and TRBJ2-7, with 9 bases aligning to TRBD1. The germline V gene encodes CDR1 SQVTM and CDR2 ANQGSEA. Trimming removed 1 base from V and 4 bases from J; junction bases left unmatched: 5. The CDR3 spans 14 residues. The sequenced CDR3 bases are TGCAGCGTTGAAGGGGGACAGGGAGGGTACGAG. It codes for CSVEGGQGGYE. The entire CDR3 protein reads CSVEGGQGGYEQYF.

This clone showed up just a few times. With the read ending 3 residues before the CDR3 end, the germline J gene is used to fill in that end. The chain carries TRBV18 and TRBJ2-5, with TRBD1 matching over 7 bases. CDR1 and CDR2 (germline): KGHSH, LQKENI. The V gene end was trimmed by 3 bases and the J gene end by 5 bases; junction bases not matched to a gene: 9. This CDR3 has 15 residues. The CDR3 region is CASSPSGQAGETQYF. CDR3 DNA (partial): TGTGCCAGCTCACCCAGCGGACAGGCCGGGGAGACC.

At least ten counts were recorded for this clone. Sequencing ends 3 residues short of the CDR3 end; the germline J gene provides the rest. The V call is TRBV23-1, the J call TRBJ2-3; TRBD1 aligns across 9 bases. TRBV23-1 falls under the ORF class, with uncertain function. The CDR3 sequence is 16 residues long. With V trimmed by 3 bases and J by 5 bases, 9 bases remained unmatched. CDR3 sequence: CASSHPDRGFRDTQYF. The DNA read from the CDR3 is TGCGCCAGCAGTCATCCGGACAGGGGCTTTCGAGATACG.

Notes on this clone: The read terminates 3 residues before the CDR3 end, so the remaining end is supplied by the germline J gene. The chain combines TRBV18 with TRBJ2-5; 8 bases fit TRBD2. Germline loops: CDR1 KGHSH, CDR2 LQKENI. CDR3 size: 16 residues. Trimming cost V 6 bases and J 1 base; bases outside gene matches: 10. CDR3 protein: CASSLSRLAGQETQYF. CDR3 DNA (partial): TGTGCCAGCTCCCTAAGTCGTCTAGCGGGCCAAGAGACC.

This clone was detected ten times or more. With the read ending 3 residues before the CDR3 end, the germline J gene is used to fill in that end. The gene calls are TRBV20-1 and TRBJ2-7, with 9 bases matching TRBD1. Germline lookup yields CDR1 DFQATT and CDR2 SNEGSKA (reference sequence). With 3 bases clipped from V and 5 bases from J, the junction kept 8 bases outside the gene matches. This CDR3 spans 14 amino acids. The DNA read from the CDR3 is TGCAGTGCTAGTTTGGGACAGGGAGTAGACGAG. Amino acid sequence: CSASLGQGVDE. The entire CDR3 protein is CSASLGQGVDEQYF.

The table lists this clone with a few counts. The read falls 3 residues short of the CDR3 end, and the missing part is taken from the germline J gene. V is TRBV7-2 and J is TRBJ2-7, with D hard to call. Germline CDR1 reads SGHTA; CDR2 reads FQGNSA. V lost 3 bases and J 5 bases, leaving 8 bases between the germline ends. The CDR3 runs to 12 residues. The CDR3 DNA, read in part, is TGTGCCAGCAGCTTTAGACGGGACGAG. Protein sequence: CASSFRRDE. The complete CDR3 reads CASSFRRDEQYF.

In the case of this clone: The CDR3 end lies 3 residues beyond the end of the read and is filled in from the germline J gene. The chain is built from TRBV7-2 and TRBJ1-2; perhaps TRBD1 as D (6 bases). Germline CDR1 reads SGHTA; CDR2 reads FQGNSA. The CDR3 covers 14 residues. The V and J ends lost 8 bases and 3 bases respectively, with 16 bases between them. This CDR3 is CASAGVRGDYGYTF. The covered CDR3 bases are TGTGCCAGCGCCGGGGTCAGGGGAGACTATGGC. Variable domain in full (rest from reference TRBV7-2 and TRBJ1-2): GAGVSQSPSNKVTEKGKDVELRCDPISGHTALYWYRQSLGQGLEFLIYFQGNSAPDKSGLPSDRFSAERTGGSVSTLTIQRTQQEDSAVYLCASAGVRGDYGYTFGSGTRLTVV.

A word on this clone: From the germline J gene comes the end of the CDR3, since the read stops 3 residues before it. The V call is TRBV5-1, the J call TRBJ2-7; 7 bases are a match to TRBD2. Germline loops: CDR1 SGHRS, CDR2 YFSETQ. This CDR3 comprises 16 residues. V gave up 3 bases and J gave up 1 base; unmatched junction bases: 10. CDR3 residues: CASSSYPSGTSYEQYF. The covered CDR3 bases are TGCGCCAGCAGCTCCTACCCCAGCGGGACGTCCTACGAG.

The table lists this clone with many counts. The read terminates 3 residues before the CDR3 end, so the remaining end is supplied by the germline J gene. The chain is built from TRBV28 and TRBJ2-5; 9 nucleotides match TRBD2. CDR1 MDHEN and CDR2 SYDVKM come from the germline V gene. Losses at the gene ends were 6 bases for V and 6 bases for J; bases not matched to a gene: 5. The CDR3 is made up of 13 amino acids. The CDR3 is CASSPLAGKTQYF. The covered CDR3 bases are TGTGCCAGCAGCCCTCTAGCGGGGAAGACC.

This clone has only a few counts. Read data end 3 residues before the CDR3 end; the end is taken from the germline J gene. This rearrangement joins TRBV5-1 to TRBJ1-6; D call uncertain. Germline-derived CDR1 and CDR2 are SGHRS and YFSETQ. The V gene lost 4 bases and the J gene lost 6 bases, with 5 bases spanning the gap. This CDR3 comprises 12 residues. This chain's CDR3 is CASSTGNSPLHF. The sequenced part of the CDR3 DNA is TGCGCCAGCAGCACCGGTAATTCACCC.

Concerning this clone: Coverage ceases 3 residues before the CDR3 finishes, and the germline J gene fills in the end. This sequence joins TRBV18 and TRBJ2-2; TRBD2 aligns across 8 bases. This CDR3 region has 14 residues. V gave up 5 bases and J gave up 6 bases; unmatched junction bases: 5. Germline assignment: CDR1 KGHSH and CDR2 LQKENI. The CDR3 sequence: CASSSGSIAGELFF. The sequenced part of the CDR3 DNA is TGTGCCAGCTCAAGCGGGAGTATTGCCGGGGAG.